This TCR beta chain was sequenced during a study of neurological immune-mediated disorders. At least ten counts were recorded for this clonotype. As yet, its antigen is unknown. The V segment lost 6 bases and the J segment 4 bases; nucleotides outside the gene matches: 4. CDR1 and CDR2 (germline): DFQATT, SNEGSKA (reference sequence). CDR3 length equals 12 residues. A 10-nucleotide random UMI tagged transcripts in template-switch 5'RACE cDNA synthesis. The authors obtained over 180 million TCR-beta sequences from 15-18 subjects per sequencing run. TCRdb fed the 5' RACE reads into MiXCR, producing one record per CDR3 protein. The repertoire holds 65,000 to 90,000 distinct CDR3 sequences, about 3% seen once, with 4.5% to 6.5% in the top ten. Unsorted libraries were generated from 2 million PBMCs. These cells had been stored in RNAlater at -80 C. Overall study results and limits: The expanded clones of different subjects shared no CDR3 amino acid sequences (suggesting private repertoires in all groups).

The sample was PBMCs. The chain couples TRBV20-1 to TRBJ2-5; 8 bases map to TRBD2. The clonotype originates from a woman aged 45-65 years with multiple sclerosis. CDR3 protein: CSAGTSGETQYF. The CDR3 DNA sequence: TGCAGTGCGGGGACTAGTGGAGAGACCCAGTACTTC.